These T cell receptor beta chains were read from a single sample in a study of blood T cell repertoires in COVID-19. Assay used: immunoSEQ multiplex PCR; TCRdb lists only in-frame clones, some missing. The sample holds 150,000 or so clones, about nine tenths seen once. Sequencing input: peripheral blood. The receptors derive from a man younger than 35 with acute or convalescent COVID-19. Both conserved end residues are part of each CDR3. The order of the fields is J gene, V gene, D gene, clone size, CDR3 DNA, CDR3 protein. D genes are given only for firm matches. Clone size, where shown, is once, few, many, or a class for clones that have expanded.

>TRBJ2-7|TRBV3-1/TRBV3-2|.|few
TGTGCCAGCAGCCAGACAGGAAATCCCTACGAGCAGTACTTC
CASSQTGNPYEQYF
>TRBJ2-3|TRBV5-1|.|.
TGCGCCAGCAGCTTGTATTTTTCAGATACGCAGTATTTT
CASSLYFSDTQYF
>TRBJ2-7|TRBV27|TRBD1|once
TGTGCCAGCAGTTTAGAAGGGACCGGGACAGGGACTTACGAGCAGTACTTC
CASSLEGTGTGTYEQYF
>TRBJ2-1|TRBV13|TRBD1|.
TGTGCCAGCAGCTTGGGACAGGGCAATGAGCAGTTCTTC
CASSLGQGNEQFF
>TRBJ2-5|TRBV5-1|.|.
TGCGCCAGCAGCTTGGCCCGCGGCGGGGCCTCCCAAGAGACCCAGTACTTC
CASSLARGGASQETQYF
>TRBJ1-1|TRBV6-5|.|.
TGTGCCAGCAAGGGGGGGCTCACTGAAGCTTTCTTT
CASKGGLTEAFF
>TRBJ2-5|TRBV10-2|TRBD1|.
TGCGCCAGCAGTGAGTGGGACAGGGGTGAGACCCAGTACTTC
CASSEWDRGETQYF
>TRBJ2-2|TRBV19|TRBD1|.
TGTGCCAGTAGTATACGACAGGGCGAGGGTTACACCGGGGAGCTGTTTTTT
CASSIRQGEGYTGELFF
>TRBJ1-1|TRBV3-1/TRBV3-2|.|.
TGTGCCAGCAGCCAAGAATCCCTTACAGGGTTGGTGGCTGAAGCTTTCTTT
CASSQESLTGLVAEAFF
>TRBJ1-4|TRBV7-9|TRBD1|.
TGTGCCAGCAGCTCGACAGGGGTGAATGAAAAACTGTTTTTT
CASSSTGVNEKLFF
>TRBJ2-7|TRBV12-5|TRBD2|.
TGTGCTAGTGGTTTGGGGACAGGACTAGCGGGATCCTACGAGCAGTACTTC
CASGLGTGLAGSYEQYF
>TRBJ2-1|TRBV9|TRBD2|.
TGTGCCAGCAGCCCTAGCGGGTTAAACTACAATGAGCAGTTCTTC
CASSPSGLNYNEQFF
>TRBJ2-7|TRBV19|TRBD2|.
TGTGCCAGTAGTATACCCGGGGGGAACTACGAGCAGTACTTC
CASSIPGGNYEQYF
>TRBJ1-3|TRBV30|.|.
TGTGCCTGGACCGACGGGTTTCCTGGAAACACCATATATTTT
CAWTDGFPGNTIYF
>TRBJ2-7|TRBV28|.|.
TGTGCCAGCACCCAGATGACAGAGGACGAGCAGTACTTC
CASTQMTEDEQYF
>TRBJ1-2|TRBV6-1|.|.
TGTGCCAGCAGTGAACCTCAGGCCCTCCCCTATGGCTACACCTTC
CASSEPQALPYGYTF
>TRBJ1-2|TRBV12-3/TRBV12-4|.|few
TGTGCCAGCAGTTTGAGAGAAAACTATGGCTACACCTTC
CASSLRENYGYTF
>TRBJ2-5|TRBV27|.|.
TGTGCCAGCAGTTTACACAGACAAGAGACCCAGTACTTC
CASSLHRQETQYF
>TRBJ1-5|TRBV6-1|.|.
TGTGCCAGCAGTGACGTTCGGGACTCCAACGGAAATCAGCCCCAGCATTTT
CASSDVRDSNGNQPQHF
>TRBJ1-5|TRBV30|.|.
TGTGCCTGGAGTGAACGGAATCAGCCCCAGCATTTT
CAWSERNQPQHF
>TRBJ2-7|TRBV7-8|TRBD2|once
TGTGCCAGCAGCCAGCGGGGCGACAATCCCTACGAGCAGTACTTC
CASSQRGDNPYEQYF
>TRBJ1-4|TRBV18|.|once
TGTGCCAGCTCAGCGCCCCGGGGAACAACTAATGAAAAACTGTTTTTT
CASSAPRGTTNEKLFF
>TRBJ1-1|TRBV3-1/TRBV3-2|.|.
TGTGCCAGCAGGTCACGAGGGTGGGGGGACACTGAAGCTTTCTTT
CASRSRGWGDTEAFF
>TRBJ1-2|TRBV27|.|.
TGTGCCAGCGGAGATGGCTATGGCTACACCTTC
CASGDGYGYTF
>TRBJ2-6|TRBV19|.|.
TGTGCCAGTGGGGCGGACAGACGTACTGGGGCCAACGTCCTGACTTTC
CASGADRRTGANVLTF
>TRBJ2-1|TRBV19|TRBD2|few
TGTGCCAGTAGTATAGGAGCGGGGGGTCGGAATGAGCAGTTCTTC
CASSIGAGGRNEQFF
>TRBJ1-1|TRBV30|.|.
TGTGCCTTAGTAGCAGATCCGAACACTGAAGCTTTCTTT
CALVADPNTEAFF
>TRBJ2-2|TRBV14|TRBD1|.
TGTGCCAGCAGCCAAGAGACAGGGCAGGCCGGGGAGCTGTTTTTT
CASSQETGQAGELFF
>TRBJ2-7|TRBV12-5|TRBD2|.
TGTGCTAGTGGTTTAGGACTAGCGGCCTCCTACGAGCAGTACTTC
CASGLGLAASYEQYF
>TRBJ2-1|TRBV9|TRBD1|.
TGTGCCAGCAGCGTAGGTTACAGGGGAAACTACAATGAGCAGTTCTTC
CASSVGYRGNYNEQFF
>TRBJ1-1|TRBV5-1|.|.
TGCGCCAGCAGCTTGCAAGGGAGCAGCACTGAAGCTTTCTTT
CASSLQGSSTEAFF
>TRBJ1-2|TRBV7-9|.|.
TGTGCCAGCAGCTTAGCGGATCGCGGGGGCTACACCTTC
CASSLADRGGYTF
>TRBJ1-1|TRBV30|.|.
TGTGCCTGGAGCATTAGGGGCGGACAGAACACTGAAGCTTTCTTT
CAWSIRGGQNTEAFF
>TRBJ2-7|TRBV5-4|.|.
TGTGCCAGCAGCTTGTGGGCAGGGAACGAGCAGTACTTC
CASSLWAGNEQYF
>TRBJ1-1|TRBV6-5|.|.
TGTGCCAGCAGTTACTCGGCGGGAAACACTGAAGCTTTCTTT
CASSYSAGNTEAFF
>TRBJ1-2|TRBV7-6|.|.
TGTGCCAGCAGCTTAGTGGGGGGGGATGGCTACACCTTC
CASSLVGGDGYTF
>TRBJ1-1|TRBV18|TRBD1|once
TGTGCCAGCTCACTACTTACCCGACAGGGAACTGAAGCTTTCTTT
CASSLLTRQGTEAFF
>TRBJ1-1|TRBV28|.|.
TGTGCCAGCAGTTTGGGGGGGGCGGTCACTGAAGCTTTCTTT
CASSLGGAVTEAFF
>TRBJ1-2|TRBV24-1|.|once
TGCGCGGCCGGAAACTATGGCTACACCTTC
CAAGNYGYTF
>TRBJ2-7|TRBV9|.|.
TGTGCCAGCAGCTACTCCTACGAGCAGTACTTC
CASSYSYEQYF
>TRBJ1-1|TRBV27|.|.
TGTGCCAGCAGTTGGAGCCTTCGAACAGGAAACACTGAAGCTTTCTTT
CASSWSLRTGNTEAFF
>TRBJ1-2|TRBV7-9|TRBD1|once
TGTGCCAGCAGCTCAACCCCAGGGACAGGGGTCCACTATGGCTACACCTTC
CASSSTPGTGVHYGYTF
>TRBJ2-3|TRBV6-2/TRBV6-3|.|once
TGTGCCAGCAGCCAAGACACTCCGCAGTATTTT
CASSQDTPQYF
>TRBJ2-2|TRBV7-6|.|.
TGTGCCAGCAGTCCAAGGGGTAGTAGCGGGGAGCTGTTTTTT
CASSPRGSSGELFF
>TRBJ1-5|TRBV23-1|TRBD1|.
TGCGCCAGCGTACGGACAGGGGGCAATCAGCCCCAGCATTTT
CASVRTGGNQPQHF
>TRBJ2-7|TRBV30|TRBD2|once
TGTGCCTGGAGCGGGGGGCTAGCGGGAGTATACGAGCAGTACTTC
CAWSGGLAGVYEQYF
>TRBJ1-5|TRBV6-4|.|.
TGTGCCAGCAGTGTCCAGGGGTTTAGCAATCAGCCCCAGCATTTT
CASSVQGFSNQPQHF
>TRBJ1-2|TRBV18|TRBD1|.
TGTGCCAGCTCACCCCAAACAGGGGGCGGCTATGGCTACACCTTC
CASSPQTGGGYGYTF
>TRBJ1-1|TRBV13|.|once
TGTGCCAGCGCGACACCAACCCGAGGGTTGAACACTGAAGCTTTCTTT
CASATPTRGLNTEAFF
>TRBJ2-3|TRBV18|TRBD1|.
TGTGCCAGCTCACCGTACACCGGGACAGGGGTGAGCACAGATACGCAGTATTTT
CASSPYTGTGVSTDTQYF
>TRBJ1-4|TRBV15|.|.
TGTGCCACCAGCAGAGAATACTACAGGGTCTCAACTAATGAAAAACTGTTTTTT
CATSREYYRVSTNEKLFF
>TRBJ1-1|TRBV13|.|.
TGTGCCAGCAGCTTACAGGGGTTCGGCACTGAAGCTTTCTTT
CASSLQGFGTEAFF
>TRBJ1-1|TRBV6-1|.|once
TGTGCCAGCAGTGAACGGGCAGGGAGGGAAGCTTTCTTT
CASSERAGREAFF
>TRBJ2-4|TRBV19|.|.
TGTGCCAGTAGTACAGCCCCCGACCGACGGGTAGGCATTCAGTACTTC
CASSTAPDRRVGIQYF
>TRBJ2-1|TRBV5-1|.|.
TGCGCCAGCAGCTTGGACAGCTCCTACAATGAGCAGTTCTTC
CASSLDSSYNEQFF